Described below is a single T cell receptor (beta chain) sequence and its context. Its antigen is not identified. Germline values: CDR1 PRHDT, CDR2 FYEKMQ (reference sequence). Trimming left V 3 bases short and J 1 base short, with 7 bases between. This CDR3 spans 14 amino acids. This entry comes from a study of cytomegalovirus exposure and HLA in healthy donors. General study findings and limits: A later analysis revealed that TCR association rates differed between HLA loci, peaking at DRB1 and bottoming out at HLA-C.

PCR primers comprised 60 Vbeta and 13 Jbeta primers. The table came from immunoSEQ multiplex PCR; TCRdb's copy has only in-frame clones and leaves some out. The profile shows some 150,000 clones, about 82% of them singletons. The TCR originated in a female donor in good health and CMV-seropositive. The sequenced sample consisted of PBMCs. V usage is TRBV13 and J usage is TRBJ1-3, with D tentatively TRBD1 (5 bases). CDR3 bases: TGTGCCAGCAGCTTCGGGGGATCTGGAAACACCATATATTTT. Protein product: CASSFGGSGNTIYF.